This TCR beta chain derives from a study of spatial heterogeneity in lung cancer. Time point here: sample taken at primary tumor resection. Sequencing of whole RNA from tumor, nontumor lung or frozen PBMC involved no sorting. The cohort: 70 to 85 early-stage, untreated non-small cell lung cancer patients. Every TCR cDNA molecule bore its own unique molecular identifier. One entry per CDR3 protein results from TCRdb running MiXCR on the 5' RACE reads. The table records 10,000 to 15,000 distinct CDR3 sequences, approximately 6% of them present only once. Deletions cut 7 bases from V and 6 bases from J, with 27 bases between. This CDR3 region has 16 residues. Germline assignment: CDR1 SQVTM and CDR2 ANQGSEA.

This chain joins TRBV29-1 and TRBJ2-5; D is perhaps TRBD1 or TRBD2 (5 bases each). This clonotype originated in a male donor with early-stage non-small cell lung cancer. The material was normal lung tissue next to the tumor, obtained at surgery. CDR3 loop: CSATTGTEFSGKTQYF. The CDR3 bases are TGCAGCGCCACGACTGGGACGGAATTTTCGGGGAAGACCCAGTACTTC. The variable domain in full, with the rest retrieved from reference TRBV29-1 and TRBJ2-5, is SAVISQKPSRDICQRGTSLTIQCQVDSQVTMMFWYRQQPGQSLTLIATANQGSEATYESGFVIDKFPISRPNLTFSTLTVSNMSPEDSSIYLCSATTGTEFSGKTQYFGPGTRLLVL.